This TCR beta chain was found in a study of early T cells in non-severe SARS-CoV-2 infection. By proportion, this clonotype is medium-sized (0.01 to 0.1%). No antigen is known for it. V lost 4 bases and J lost 2, with 11 bases in between. CDR3 length: 14 amino acids. Germline lookup yields CDR1 MDHEN and CDR2 SYDVKM. Unique molecular identifiers (one per individual cDNA molecule) were attached. TCRdb re-called the 5' RACE reads through MiXCR, storing one row per CDR3 protein. The sample consists of over 20,000 distinct CDR3 sequences, 4.5% to 6% of them appearing once. Study observations and caveats: Using VDJdb, the matching emphasized anti-spike CD8 responses while missing private and CD4 specificities.

What was sequenced was whole blood. The chain links TRBV28 to TRBJ1-2; no definite D call. This sequence originates from an adult who was a healthcare worker with PCR-confirmed SARS-CoV-2 infection or an uninfected control (not recorded which). The CDR3 sequence: CASSSSPLNYGYTF. In DNA, the CDR3 is TGTGCCAGCAGTTCCTCCCCATTAAACTATGGCTACACCTTC.